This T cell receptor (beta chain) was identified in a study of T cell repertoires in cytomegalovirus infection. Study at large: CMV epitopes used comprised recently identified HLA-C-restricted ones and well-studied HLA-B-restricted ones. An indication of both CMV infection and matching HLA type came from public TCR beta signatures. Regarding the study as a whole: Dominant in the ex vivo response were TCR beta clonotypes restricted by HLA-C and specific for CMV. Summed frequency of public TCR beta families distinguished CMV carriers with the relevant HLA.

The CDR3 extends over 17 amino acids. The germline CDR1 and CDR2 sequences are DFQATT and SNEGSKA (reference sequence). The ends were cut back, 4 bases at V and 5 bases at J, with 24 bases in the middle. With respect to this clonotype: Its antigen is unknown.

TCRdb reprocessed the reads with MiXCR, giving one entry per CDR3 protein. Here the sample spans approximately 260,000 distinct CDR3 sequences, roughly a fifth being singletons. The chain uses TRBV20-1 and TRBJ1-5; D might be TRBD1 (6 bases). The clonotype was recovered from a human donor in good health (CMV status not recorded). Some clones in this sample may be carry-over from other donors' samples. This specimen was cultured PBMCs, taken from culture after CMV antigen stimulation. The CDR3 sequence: CSAIPAWGQGVDQPQHF. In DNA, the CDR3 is TGCAGTGCTATACCGGCATGGGGGCAGGGCGTGGATCAGCCCCAGCATTTT.